These 27 T cell receptor beta chains came from one sample sequenced in a study of human T cells and chemical hapten exposure. TCRdb redid the calling of the RACE reads with MiXCR, one entry per CDR3 protein. The sample has some 62,000 distinct CDR3 sequences; approximately 9.9% are singletons. Time point: patch test 3, about 24 weeks after DPC sensitization. This sample's treatment: therapeutic diphenylcyclopropenone sensitization with weekly scalp DPC. Here the sequenced sample was whole blood, taken in connection with sensitization to the hapten diphenylcyclopropenone (DPC). The receptor source for this set is a woman in her 30s with alopecia areata. Some clones in this sample may be carry-over from other donors' samples.

This clonotype was detected a few times. The V and J genes are TRBV6-2 or TRBV6-3 and TRBJ2-3, with D perhaps matching TRBD1 (6 bases). The CDR3 extends over 17 amino acids. The germline CDR1 and CDR2 sequences are MNHEY and SVGEGT. V lost 0 bases, J lost 4 bases, and 17 bases lay in between. CDR3: CASSYSLQGRTADTQYF. For the CDR3, the DNA is TGTGCCAGCAGTTACTCACTTCAGGGTCGGACAGCAGATACGCAGTATTTT.

This clonotype was picked up a small number of times. V usage is TRBV2 and J usage is TRBJ2-2, with D possibly TRBD1 on 5 matching bases. This CDR3 comprises 13 residues. Trimming cost V 6 bases and J 1 base, with 6 bases left between them. Germline V CDR1 and CDR2: SNHLY, FYNNEI. The CDR3 reads CASSRENTGELFF. The DNA for the CDR3 is TGTGCCAGCAGCAGGGAGAACACCGGGGAGCTGTTTTTT.

The chain uses TRBV3-1 and TRBJ1-2, with D possibly matching TRBD1 (6 bases). Per germline, CDR1 LGHDT and CDR2 YNNKEL (reference sequence). The CDR3 spans 14 residues. The ends were cut back, 1 base at V and 4 bases at J, with 10 bases in the middle. The CDR3 nucleotides read TGTGCCAGCAGCCAAGGGCAGGGGACCTATGGCTACACCTTC. Its translation is CASSQGQGTYGYTF. Using reference TRBV3-1 and TRBJ1-2 for the parts outside the CDR3, the full variable domain is DTAVSQTPKYLVTQMGNDKSIKCEQNLGHDTMYWYKQDSKKFLKIMFSYNNKELIINETVPNRFSPKSPDKAHLNLHINSLELGDSAVYFCASSQGQGTYGYTFGSGTRLTVV.

This rearrangement joins TRBV7-7 to TRBJ2-5, with D perhaps TRBD1 or TRBD2 (6 bases each). V was cut by 2 bases and J by 4 bases, with 14 bases left in between. This CDR3 region has 15 residues. In germline, CDR1 is SSHAT, CDR2 FNYEAQ (reference sequence). The CDR3 protein is CASSLYPGGGETQYF. CDR3 coding DNA: TGTGCCAGCAGCTTATATCCTGGAGGGGGAGAGACCCAGTACTTC. Supplemented by reference TRBV7-7 and TRBJ2-5, the full variable domain reads GAGVSQSPRYKVTKRGQDVTLRCDPISSHATLYWYQQALGQGPEFLTYFNYEAQPDKSGLPSDRFSAERPEGSISTLTIQRTEQRDSAMYRCASSLYPGGGETQYFGPGTRLLVL.

With respect to this clonotype: One end of the junction varies from germline; a read error may be responsible. V and J are TRBV7-7 and TRBJ2-1, with a weak D call TRBD1 (5 bases). Per germline, CDR1 SSHAT and CDR2 FNYEAQ (reference sequence). The CDR3 spans 14 residues. The CDR3 DNA is TGTGCTAGCAGCCAGAGCCCGACAGACAATGAGCAGTTCTTC. It specifies CASSQSPTDNEQFF.

The gene calls are TRBV20-1 and TRBJ2-7; 7 nucleotides match TRBD1. Germline V CDR1 and CDR2: DFQATT, SNEGSKA (reference sequence). J was trimmed by 2 bases and V by 5 bases; bases with no gene match: 6. CDR3 length: 13 residues. CDR3 coding DNA: TGCAGTGCTCCTCGGACAGGAACCTACGAGCAGTACTTC. Its protein product is CSAPRTGTYEQYF.

This clonotype was picked up a small number of times. This chain uses TRBV10-3 with TRBJ2-3; a weak D match, TRBD2 (6 bases). This CDR3 has 17 amino acids. Germline CDR1 is ENHRY and CDR2 is SYGVKD. V lost 0 bases to trimming and J lost 4 bases, with 17 bases between them. The CDR3 sequence is CAISESIGGVAPDTQYF. CDR3 nucleotides: TGTGCCATCAGTGAGTCGATCGGGGGAGTCGCCCCAGATACGCAGTATTTT.

This clonotype was observed a handful of times. The genes are TRBV7-9 and TRBJ1-1; D gene unclear. CDR3 size: 14 residues. Trimming cost V 6 bases and J 6 bases, with 17 bases left between them. Germline V gives CDR1 SEHNR, CDR2 FQNEAQ (reference sequence). CDR3 bases: TGTGCCAGCAGTCTGGAAGCCGCGGCCGCTGAAGCTTTCTTT. It codes for CASSLEAAAAEAFF. Full variable domain (outside the CDR3, taken from reference TRBV7-9 and TRBJ1-1): DTGVSQNPRHKITKRGQNVTFRCDPISEHNRLYWYRQTLGQGPEFLTYFQNEAQLEKSRLLSDRFSAERPKGSFSTLEIQRTEQGDSAMYLCASSLEAAAAEAFFGQGTRLTVV.

The J gene is TRBJ2-1, the V gene TRBV4-3; D remains unclear. Trimming left V 4 bases short and J 0 bases short, with 10 bases between. Germline CDR1 is LGHNA and CDR2 is YSLEER. The CDR3 contains 15 residues. CDR3 sequence reads: CASSPHSVSYNEQFF. Here the CDR3 DNA reads TGCGCCAGCAGCCCTCACTCCGTCTCCTACAATGAGCAGTTCTTC.

The chain couples TRBV11-2 to TRBJ2-1; 10 bases map to TRBD2. The CDR3 extends over 15 amino acids. CDR1 is SGHAT, CDR2 FQNNGV, per germline. V lost 5 bases to trimming and J lost 4 bases; unmatched junction nucleotides: 5. CDR3 sequence (DNA): TGTGCCAGCAGCCTAGGACTAGCGGCTTACAATGAGCAGTTCTTC. Protein sequence: CASSLGLAAYNEQFF.

The genes are TRBV29-1 and TRBJ1-2; weak D call: TRBD1 (6 bases). This CDR3 is 12 amino acids long. The germline gives CDR1 SQVTM, CDR2 ANQGSEA. Trimming left V 7 bases short and J 3 bases short, with 12 bases between. The CDR3 coding sequence is TGCAGCGGTACGACAGGACACTATGGCTACACCTTC. Translation: CSGTTGHYGYTF.

This clonotype appeared many times. The rearrangement uses TRBV18 and TRBJ1-3; D unresolved. The CDR3 runs 15 residues. V was shortened by 0 bases and J by 0 bases, with 6 bases between the two germline ends. CDR1 is KGHSH and CDR2 is LQKENI in the germline V gene. CDR3 DNA: TGTGCCAGCTCACCACCGCAGAGCTCTGGAAACACCATATATTTT. It is translated as CASSPPQSSGNTIYF.

A few counts support this clonotype. The genes are TRBV6-2 or TRBV6-3 and TRBJ2-2, with a tentative D call TRBD1 (5 bases). CDR1 MNHEY and CDR2 SVGEGT come from the germline V gene. V shed 5 bases and J shed 2 bases, with 6 bases lying between them. This CDR3 is 13 amino acids long. CDR3 protein: CASSQGNTGELFF. The CDR3 DNA is TGTGCCAGCAGTCAGGGAAACACCGGGGAGCTGTTTTTT.

This clonotype was observed a handful of times. The chain joins TRBV11-1 to TRBJ1-1, with TRBD1 identical over 12 bases. Germline V CDR1 and CDR2: SGHAT, FQDESV (reference sequence). J lost 0 bases, V lost 5 bases, and 7 bases had no gene match. The CDR3 is 17 residues long. In nucleotides, the CDR3 is TGTGCCAGCAGCCCCTCCGGGACAGGGGGCATGAACACTGAAGCTTTCTTT. Translating it yields CASSPSGTGGMNTEAFF.

This chain joins TRBV9 and TRBJ2-7; D could derive from TRBD1 or TRBD2 (5 bases each). V was clipped by 4 bases and J by 0 bases, with 8 bases between them. Germline lookup yields CDR1 SGDLS and CDR2 YYNGEE. The CDR3 consists of 13 residues. CDR3 residues: CASSRDVSYEQYF. CDR3 nucleotides: TGTGCCAGCAGCCGGGACGTCTCCTACGAGCAGTACTTC.

The chain has TRBV20-1 and TRBJ1-2, with D unclear. The V end was cut by 4 bases, the J end by 8 bases, with 20 bases between. The CDR3 contains 14 residues. Germline V gene lookup returns CDR1 DFQATT and CDR2 SNEGSKA (reference sequence). The chain's CDR3 is CSAKGEPLTRGYTF. CDR3 nucleotides: TGCAGTGCTAAAGGAGAACCCTTAACGAGGGGCTACACCTTC.

This sequence joins TRBV7-8 and TRBJ2-7; 12 bases map to TRBD2. This CDR3 comprises 15 residues. Per germline, CDR1 SGHVS and CDR2 FQNEAQ. With 3 bases clipped from V and 4 bases from J, the junction kept 4 bases outside the gene matches. The CDR3 DNA follows: TGTGCCAGCAGCTTTGGACTAGCGGGGAGGTACGAGCAGTACTTC. This gives the protein CASSFGLAGRYEQYF. Using reference TRBV7-8 and TRBJ2-7 for the parts outside the CDR3, the full variable domain is GAGVSQSPRYKVAKRGQDVALRCDPISGHVSLFWYQQALGQGPEFLTYFQNEAQLDKSGLPSDRFFAERPEGSVSTLKIQRTQQEDSAVYLCASSFGLAGRYEQYFGPGTRLTVT.

The chain joins TRBV14 to TRBJ2-3; 8 bases match TRBD1. The V segment lost 2 bases and the J segment 4 bases; nucleotides outside the gene matches: 8. The CDR3 is made up of 16 amino acids. Germline-derived CDR1 and CDR2 are SGHDN and FVKESK. The CDR3 sequence: CASSQMVLTGADTQYF. CDR3 DNA sequence: TGTGCCAGCAGCCAAATGGTCCTGACAGGGGCAGATACGCAGTATTTT.

This clonotype came up a few times. The V and J genes are TRBV12-3 or TRBV12-4 and TRBJ1-5; TRBD1 might be the D (6 bases). Trimming took off 6 bases at V and 4 bases at J, with 13 bases between the two ends. This CDR3 has 14 amino acids. DNA for the CDR3: TGTGCCAGCAGACTAGACAGGCCGAATCAGCCCCAGCATTTT. Residues: CASRLDRPNQPQHF.

This clonotype has only a few counts. The J gene is TRBJ2-1, the V gene TRBV5-4; D possibly corresponds to TRBD1 (6 bases). The CDR3 extends over 14 amino acids. Trimming took 4 bases from V and 4 from J, leaving 12 bases between them. CDR1 is SGHNT, CDR2 YYREEE, per germline (reference sequence). The CDR3 protein is CASSPPTGYNEQFF. The CDR3 DNA follows: TGTGCCAGCAGCCCTCCCACAGGGTACAATGAGCAGTTCTTC.

The chain carries TRBV30 and TRBJ2-1; D is perhaps TRBD2 (5 bases). Germline V lookup: CDR1 GTSNPN, CDR2 SVGIG (reference sequence). The length of the CDR3 is 16 residues. With 0 bases removed from V and 0 bases from J, the gap between germline ends came to 12 bases. CDR3: CAWSVKRGFSYNEQFF. The CDR3 nucleotides read TGTGCCTGGAGTGTTAAGAGAGGGTTCTCCTACAATGAGCAGTTCTTC.

There are a few counts of this clonotype. The rearrangement uses TRBV14 and TRBJ2-5, with D possibly matching TRBD2 (5 bases). Deletions cut 2 bases from V and 4 bases from J, with 14 bases between. Germline CDR1 and CDR2: SGHDN and FVKESK. This CDR3 contains 15 residues. CDR3 nucleotides: TGTGCCAGCAGCCAAATAACGGGATCACGAGAGACCCAGTACTTC. It is translated as CASSQITGSRETQYF.

This chain links TRBV6-1 with TRBJ2-3; D uncertain. Trimming removed 0 bases from V and 0 bases from J, with 7 bases in between. From germline, CDR1 is MNHNS and CDR2 SASEGT. This CDR3 is built from 15 residues. In DNA, the CDR3 is TGTGCCAGCAGTGAAGCAGGGTTTAGCACAGATACGCAGTATTTT. This encodes CASSEAGFSTDTQYF.

This clonotype has a count of ten or more. This CDR3 is CASSLVGQETQYF. The CDR3 DNA sequence: TGTGCCAGCAGCTTAGTCGGCCAAGAGACCCAGTACTTC. The rearrangement links TRBV7-2 to TRBJ2-5; no clear D gene. V was clipped by 1 base and J by 1 base, with 4 bases between them. Looked up from germline, CDR1 is SGHTA and CDR2 is FQGNSA. This CDR3 region has 13 residues.

This clonotype was picked up a small number of times. The gene calls are TRBV7-2 and TRBJ2-1; no firm D call. Germline lookup yields CDR1 SGHTA and CDR2 FQGNSA. V lost 1 base and J lost 0, with 10 bases in between. The CDR3 is 16 amino acids. The DNA for the CDR3 is TGTGCCAGCAGCTTAGACGCTGCAATCTCCTACAATGAGCAGTTCTTC. It is translated as CASSLDAAISYNEQFF.

The table lists this clonotype with many counts. V usage is TRBV7-2 and J usage is TRBJ1-1; D is uncertain. The V gene's germline CDR1 is SGHTA and CDR2 FQGNSA. V was trimmed by 2 bases and J by 7 bases, leaving 17 bases between them. The CDR3 contains 15 residues. CDR3 DNA: TGTGCCAGCAGCTTACTGAGGACCCGCTTGGGTGAAGCTTTCTTT. Its translation is CASSLLRTRLGEAFF.

This clonotype showed up many times. V and J are TRBV4-3 and TRBJ1-2; D remains ambiguous. From germline, CDR1 is LGHNA and CDR2 YSLEER. This CDR3 region has 15 residues. Trimming took off 1 base at V and 5 bases at J, with 14 bases between the two ends. In DNA, the CDR3 is TGCGCCAGCAGCCAAGGAAACAACGGACTATATGGCTACACCTTC. Amino acid sequence: CASSQGNNGLYGYTF.